Included here is one T cell receptor (beta chain) sequence, with context. Its antigen remains unidentified. Germline values: CDR1 LNHDA, CDR2 SQIVND (reference sequence). The CDR3 consists of 14 residues. Trimming pared 7 bases from V and 0 bases from J, leaving 13 bases between. The data stem from a study of OX40 agonist ivuxolimab in advanced cancers. Study in general: Patients receiving dose escalation had hepatocellular carcinoma, melanoma, renal cell or head and neck cancer.

Using immunoSEQ multiplex PCR, the repertoire was profiled, and TCRdb retains in-frame clones only, with some absent. The sample lists some 97,000 clones, around 91% occurring once. Broader study findings: The antigen specificity of the peripheral T cells (those that were expanded) was not determined.

Sampling of blood occurred at baseline, cycle 4 day 1, and cycle 7 day 1. V usage is TRBV19 and J usage is TRBJ2-7; D is uncertain. The receptor comes from an adult with an advanced solid tumor such as melanoma, head and neck, liver or kidney cancer. The sample in question was CD4+ or CD8+ T cells sorted from blood, obtained in a trial of the OX40 agonist ivuxolimab. CDR3 region: CASKPGPASYEQYF. CDR3 nucleotides: TGTGCCAGTAAGCCTGGGCCAGCCTCCTACGAGCAGTACTTC.